The present T cell receptor beta chain was sequenced within a study of OX40 agonist ivuxolimab in advanced cancers. Study-level background: Ivuxolimab, an antibody that agonizes OX40 (CD134), was administered to the patients. At 0.01 to 10 mg/kg, ivuxolimab was administered intravenously to patients every 2 weeks.

Repertoires were generated with immunoSEQ multiplex PCR, while TCRdb's copy carries only in-frame clones and drops some. In the table there are tens of thousands of clones, roughly 83% of which are singletons. Individuals having autoimmune disease history or systemic immunosuppression were not enrolled. Study-wide points: Fewer expanded clones were found on average in CD4+ than in CD8+ T cells.

Remarks on this clone: Its specificity is not known.

The J segment lost 5 bases and the V segment lost 6 bases, leaving 8 bases of the junction unmatched. The CDR3 covers 13 residues. The germline V gene has CDR1 SGDLS and CDR2 YYNGEE. The TCR was taken from an adult with an advanced solid tumor such as melanoma, head and neck, liver or kidney cancer. The chain is built from TRBV9 and TRBJ2-7, with 7 positions matching TRBD2. The sequences come from CD4+ or CD8+ T cells sorted from blood, collected in a trial of the OX40 agonist ivuxolimab. The CDR3 region is CASIGLVSHEQYF. The CDR3 DNA reads TGTGCCAGCATCGGACTAGTTTCCCACGAGCAGTACTTC.